This T cell receptor (beta chain) was recorded in a study of T cell responses to AZD1222 COVID-19 vaccine. General observations from the study: AZD1222 recipients seropositive at baseline numbered only 6 or 7. Every sample of the repertoires postdated the peak T cell response. Spike-specific TCR breadth and depth grew following two AZD1222 doses. Within unmutated variant regions lay the reported targets of nearly half of spike-specific TCRs.

The germline V gene encodes CDR1 MNHEY and CDR2 SVGAGI. This CDR3 comprises 14 residues. The V end lost 6 bases, the J end lost 1 base, and 10 bases lay between the germline ends. This clone has only one observation. Its antigen is currently unknown. Data came from immunoSEQ multiplex PCR; TCRdb stores just in-frame clones and leaves some out. The sample consists of about 150,000 clones, approximately 90% of them appearing once. This receptor was obtained from an adult in good health. Here the sequenced sample was peripheral blood, taken on day 0 of AZD1222 vaccination. The genes are TRBV6-5 and TRBJ1-5; a weak D match, TRBD1 (6 bases). The CDR3 loop is CASSGGGSNQPQHF. DNA of the CDR3: TGTGCCAGCAGCGGTGGGGGCAGCAATCAGCCCCAGCATTTT.